The rows below give T cell receptor beta chains drawn from one sample of a study of cytomegalovirus exposure and HLA in healthy donors. The method was immunoSEQ multiplex PCR; TCRdb's version includes in-frame clones alone and lacks a portion of them. The data hold about 200,000 clones, with about 79% observed a single time. Sequencing was carried out using PBMCs. The origin of the receptors is a boy aged 2-9 years in good health and CMV-seronegative. The CDR3 runs from the conserved cysteine through the conserved F or W. D genes are given only for firm matches. Clone size appears in some rows only: once, few, many, or a class for an expanded clone.

clone size | D gene | CDR3 length | J gene | V gene | CDR3 protein | CDR3 DNA
- | TRBD2 | 15 | TRBJ2-1 | TRBV6-6 | CASSQRGSSYNEQFF | TGTGCCAGCAGCCAGCGGGGGAGCTCCTACAATGAGCAGTTCTTC
- | TRBD2 | 16 | TRBJ2-3 | TRBV4-2 | CASSRTRTSGGDTQYF | TGTGCCAGCAGCCGGACCCGGACTAGCGGGGGTGATACGCAGTATTTT
- | TRBD2 | 14 | TRBJ2-2 | TRBV10-3 | CAITAGEGTGELFF | TGTGCCATCACGGCGGGGGAGGGCACCGGGGAGCTGTTTTTT
- | - | 13 | TRBJ2-1 | TRBV4-2 | CASSQKPGNEQFF | TGTGCCAGCAGCCAGAAACCGGGGAATGAGCAGTTCTTC
- | TRBD1 | 18 | TRBJ2-7 | TRBV27 | CASSLRAQTGTGRSEQYF | TGTGCCAGCAGTTTAAGGGCCCAGACGGGGACAGGGAGATCCGAGCAGTACTTC
- | TRBD1 | 15 | TRBJ2-7 | TRBV19 | CATSYDRDRGDEQYF | TGTGCCACTTCTTACGACCGGGACAGGGGGGACGAGCAGTACTTC
- | - | 16 | TRBJ2-2 | TRBV12-5 | CASGSPLRGAAGELFF | TGTGCTAGTGGTTCTCCCTTGCGGGGCGCGGCCGGGGAGCTGTTTTTT
- | TRBD2 | 19 | TRBJ2-1 | TRBV5-1 | CASSPRGGRGGGLYNEQFF | TGCGCCAGCAGTCCCCGGGGCGGGCGCGGGGGGGGACTATACAATGAGCAGTTCTTC
- | TRBD1 | 15 | TRBJ1-2 | TRBV7-2 | CASSFRTGVLEGYTF | TGTGCCAGCAGCTTCAGAACAGGGGTCCTCGAAGGCTACACCTTC
- | - | 15 | TRBJ2-1 | TRBV7-9 | CASSGGAGAYNEQFF | TGTGCCAGCAGCGGAGGGGCGGGTGCCTACAATGAGCAGTTCTTC
few | TRBD1 | 15 | TRBJ1-2 | TRBV2 | CASKWTGGAGYGYTF | TGTGCCAGCAAGTGGACAGGGGGCGCAGGATATGGCTACACCTTC
- | - | 15 | TRBJ2-1 | TRBV2 | CASSAQLGFPNEQFF | TGTGCCAGCAGTGCGCAACTAGGATTCCCCAATGAGCAGTTCTTC
- | TRBD2 | 13 | TRBJ2-5 | TRBV5-5 | CASSLASGETQYF | TGTGCCAGCAGCTTGGCTAGCGGCGAGACCCAGTACTTC
- | - | 13 | TRBJ2-3 | TRBV9 | CASSVSLTDTQYF | TGTGCCAGCAGCGTATCCCTCACAGATACGCAGTATTTT
- | - | 14 | TRBJ1-1 | TRBV7-3 | CASSFAGMNTEAFF | TGTGCCAGCAGCTTTGCAGGAATGAACACTGAAGCTTTCTTT
- | TRBD2 | 19 | TRBJ2-1 | TRBV11-2 | CASSLVGASGGPTYNEQFF | TGTGCCAGCAGCTTAGTTGGGGCTAGCGGGGGCCCTACCTACAATGAGCAGTTCTTC
- | TRBD1 | 13 | TRBJ1-2 | TRBV7-3 | CASSPGQGRGYTF | TGTGCCAGCAGCCCCGGACAGGGTAGAGGCTACACCTTC
- | - | 11 | TRBJ2-5 | TRBV2 | CASSAGGIPYF | TGTGCCAGCAGTGCGGGTGGTATCCCGTACTTC
- | TRBD1 | 16 | TRBJ2-1 | TRBV5-8 | CASSLVRTGGRDEQFF | TGTGCCAGCAGCTTGGTTAGGACAGGGGGGAGGGATGAGCAGTTCTTC
- | - | 14 | TRBJ1-2 | TRBV7-2 | CASSFVQGSYGYTF | TGTGCCAGCAGCTTTGTCCAGGGTTCCTATGGCTACACCTTC
- | - | 14 | TRBJ2-4 | TRBV7-2 | CASSAGIYKNIQYF | TGTGCCAGCAGCGCCGGGATATACAAAAACATTCAGTACTTC
few | TRBD1 | 17 | TRBJ2-7 | TRBV9 | CASSVAPPGQGPHEQYF | TGTGCCAGCAGCGTAGCCCCTCCGGGACAGGGCCCGCACGAGCAGTACTTC
- | - | 15 | TRBJ1-1 | TRBV19 | CASSIGQHPNTEAFF | TGTGCCAGTAGTATCGGACAGCACCCGAACACTGAAGCTTTCTTT
- | - | 14 | TRBJ1-1 | TRBV4-1 | CASSVRTATGGAFF | TGCGCCAGCAGCGTTCGGACAGCCACCGGTGGGGCTTTCTTT
- | - | 12 | TRBJ2-1 | TRBV5-4 | CASSSEYNEQFF | TGTGCCAGCAGTTCCGAGTACAATGAGCAGTTCTTC
- | TRBD1 | 14 | TRBJ2-7 | TRBV5-1 | CASSPGTGTGEQYF | TGCGCCAGCAGCCCCGGGACAGGGACCGGGGAGCAGTACTTC
- | - | 13 | TRBJ1-1 | TRBV5-4 | CASSLTGNTEAFF | TGTGCCAGCAGCTTGACAGGGAACACTGAAGCTTTCTTT
- | TRBD2 | 16 | TRBJ2-1 | TRBV4-1 | CASSQVGLVSYNEQFF | TGCGCCAGCAGCCAAGTAGGACTAGTTTCCTACAATGAGCAGTTCTTC
- | TRBD1 | 15 | TRBJ2-1 | TRBV5-6 | CASSTGTVGGSEQFF | TGTGCCAGCAGCACCGGGACAGTTGGGGGTAGTGAGCAGTTCTTC
- | TRBD2 | 17 | TRBJ2-5 | TRBV5-6 | CASSPAGWGGRQETQYF | TGTGCCAGCAGTCCGGCGGGCTGGGGAGGGAGGCAAGAGACCCAGTACTTC
few | - | 11 | TRBJ1-1 | TRBV20-1 | CSARQYTEAFF | TGCAGTGCAAGACAGTACACTGAAGCTTTCTTT
- | - | 13 | TRBJ2-5 | TRBV7-2 | CASSFQGRETQYF | TGTGCCAGCAGCTTCCAGGGTAGGGAGACCCAGTACTTC
- | - | 15 | TRBJ1-4 | TRBV7-9 | CASSFYGATNEKLFF | TGTGCCAGCAGCTTTTACGGTGCAACTAATGAAAAACTGTTTTTT
few | TRBD1 | 18 | TRBJ2-2 | TRBV7-8 | CASSFLPGQGVRYGELFF | TGTGCCAGCAGCTTTTTGCCGGGACAGGGCGTCCGTTACGGGGAGCTGTTTTTT
- | - | 13 | TRBJ1-2 | TRBV27 | CASSPGGLYGYTF | TGTGCCAGCAGCCCCGGGGGACTCTATGGCTACACCTTC
- | - | 18 | TRBJ2-2 | TRBV10-3 | CAISESWGRAGNTGELFF | TGTGCCATCAGTGAGTCGTGGGGCCGTGCTGGGAACACCGGGGAGCTGTTTTTT
- | - | 14 | TRBJ1-4 | TRBV11-2 | CASSRREGGEKLFF | TGTGCCAGCAGCCGCCGGGAGGGGGGGGAAAAACTGTTTTTT
- | - | 15 | TRBJ1-1 | TRBV19 | CASSMMHGVGTEAFF | TGTGCCAGTAGTATGATGCACGGGGTCGGCACTGAAGCTTTCTTT
- | TRBD1 | 15 | TRBJ2-1 | TRBV5-4 | CASSSQDRVSNEQFF | TGTGCCAGCAGCTCTCAGGACAGGGTTAGCAATGAGCAGTTCTTC
- | - | 14 | TRBJ1-1 | TRBV19 | CASSGQGLATEAFF | TGTGCCAGTAGTGGTCAGGGGTTGGCCACTGAAGCTTTCTTT